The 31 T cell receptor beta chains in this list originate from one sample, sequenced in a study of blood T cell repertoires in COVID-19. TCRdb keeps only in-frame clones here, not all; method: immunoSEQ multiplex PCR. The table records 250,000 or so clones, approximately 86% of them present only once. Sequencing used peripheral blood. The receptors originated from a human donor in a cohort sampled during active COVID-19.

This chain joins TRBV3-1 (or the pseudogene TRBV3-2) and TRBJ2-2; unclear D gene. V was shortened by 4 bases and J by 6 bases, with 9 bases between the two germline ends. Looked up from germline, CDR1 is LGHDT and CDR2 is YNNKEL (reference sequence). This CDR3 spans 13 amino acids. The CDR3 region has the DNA TGTGCCAGCAGCCCAAGAGGTCCCGGGGAGCTGTTTTTT. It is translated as CASSPRGPGELFF.

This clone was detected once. CDR3 DNA: TGTGCCAGCCACCCGAGACAGGGGCATTTTAAGACTGAAGCTTTCTTT. Translated, it gives CASHPRQGHFKTEAFF. The chain recombines TRBV27 with TRBJ1-1; the match to TRBD1 covers 8 bases. Unmatched junction bases numbered 16, after V lost 8 bases and J lost 5 bases. The CDR3 length is 16 residues. Germline assignment: CDR1 MNHEY and CDR2 SMNVEV (reference sequence).

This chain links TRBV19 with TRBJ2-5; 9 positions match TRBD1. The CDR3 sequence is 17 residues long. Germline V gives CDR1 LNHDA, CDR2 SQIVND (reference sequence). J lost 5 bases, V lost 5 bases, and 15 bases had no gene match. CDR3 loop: CASSQLAPGQGVETQYF. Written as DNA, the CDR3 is TGTGCCAGTAGTCAACTCGCCCCGGGACAGGGAGTTGAGACCCAGTACTTC. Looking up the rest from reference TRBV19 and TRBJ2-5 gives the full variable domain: DGGITQSPKYLFRKEGQNVTLSCEQNLNHDAMYWYRQDPGQGLRLIYYSQIVNDFQKGDIAEGYSVSREKKESFPLTVTSAQKNPTAFYLCASSQLAPGQGVETQYFGPGTRLLVL.

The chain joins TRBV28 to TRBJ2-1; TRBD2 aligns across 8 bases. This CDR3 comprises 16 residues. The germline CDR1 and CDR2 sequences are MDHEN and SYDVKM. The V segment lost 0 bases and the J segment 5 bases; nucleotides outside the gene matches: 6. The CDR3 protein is CASSLWGREDHNEQFF. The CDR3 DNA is TGTGCCAGCAGTTTATGGGGGCGGGAGGACCACAATGAGCAGTTCTTC.

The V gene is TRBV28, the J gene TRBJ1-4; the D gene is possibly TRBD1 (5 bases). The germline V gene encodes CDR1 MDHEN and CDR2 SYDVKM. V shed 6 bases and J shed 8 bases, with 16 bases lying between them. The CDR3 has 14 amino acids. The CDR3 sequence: CASSGHTLKEKLFF. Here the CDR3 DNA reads TGTGCCAGCAGCGGACACACCCTTAAGGAAAAACTGTTTTTT.

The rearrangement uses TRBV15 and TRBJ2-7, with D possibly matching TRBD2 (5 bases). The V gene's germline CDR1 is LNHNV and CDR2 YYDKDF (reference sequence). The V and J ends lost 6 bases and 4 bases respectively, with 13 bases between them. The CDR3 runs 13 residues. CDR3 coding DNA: TGTGCCACCAGTTGGGCTAGGAGGTACGAGCAGTACTTC. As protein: CATSWARRYEQYF.

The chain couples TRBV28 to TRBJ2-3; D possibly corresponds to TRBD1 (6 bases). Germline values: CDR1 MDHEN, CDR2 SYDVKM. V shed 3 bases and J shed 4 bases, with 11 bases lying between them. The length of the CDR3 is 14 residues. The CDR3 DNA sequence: TGTGCCAGCAGTTTCCCGTACAGGGCAGATACGCAGTATTTT. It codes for CASSFPYRADTQYF.

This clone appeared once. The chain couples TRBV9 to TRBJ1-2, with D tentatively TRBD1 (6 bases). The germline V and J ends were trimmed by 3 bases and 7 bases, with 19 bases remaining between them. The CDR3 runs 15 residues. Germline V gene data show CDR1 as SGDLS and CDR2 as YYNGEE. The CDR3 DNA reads TGTGCCAGCAGCGGATACGAAGGGACAAATGTTGGCTACACCTTC. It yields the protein CASSGYEGTNVGYTF.

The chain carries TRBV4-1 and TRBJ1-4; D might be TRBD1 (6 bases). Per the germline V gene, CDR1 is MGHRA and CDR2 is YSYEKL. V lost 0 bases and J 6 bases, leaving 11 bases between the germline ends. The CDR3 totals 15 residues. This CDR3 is CASSQDWAGDEKLFF. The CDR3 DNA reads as TGCGCCAGCAGCCAAGATTGGGCAGGGGATGAAAAACTGTTTTTT.

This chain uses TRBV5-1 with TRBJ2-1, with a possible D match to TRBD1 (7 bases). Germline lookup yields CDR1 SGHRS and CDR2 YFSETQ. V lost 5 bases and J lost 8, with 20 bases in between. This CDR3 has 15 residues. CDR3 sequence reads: CASSGAGGLMDEQFF. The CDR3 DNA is TGCGCCAGCAGTGGGGCAGGGGGGCTGATGGATGAGCAGTTCTTC. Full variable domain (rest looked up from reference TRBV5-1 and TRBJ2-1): KAGVTQTPRYLIKTRGQQVTLSCSPISGHRSVSWYQQTPGQGLQFLFEYFSETQRNKGNFPGRFSGRQFSNSRSEMNVSTLELGDSALYLCASSGAGGLMDEQFFGPGTRLTVL.

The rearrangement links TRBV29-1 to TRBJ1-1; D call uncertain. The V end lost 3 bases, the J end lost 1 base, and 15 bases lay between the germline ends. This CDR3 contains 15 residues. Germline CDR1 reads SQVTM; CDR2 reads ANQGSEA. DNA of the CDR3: TGCAGCGTTGATGGGAGCTCGGGGTGGAACACTGAAGCTTTCTTT. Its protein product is CSVDGSSGWNTEAFF.

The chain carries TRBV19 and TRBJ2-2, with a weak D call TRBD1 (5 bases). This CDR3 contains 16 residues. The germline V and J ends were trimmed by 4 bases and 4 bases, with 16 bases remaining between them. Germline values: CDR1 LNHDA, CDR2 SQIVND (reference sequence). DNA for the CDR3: TGTGCCAGTAGTACTCAGGGATTCAGGAGCACCGGGGAGCTGTTTTTT. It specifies CASSTQGFRSTGELFF. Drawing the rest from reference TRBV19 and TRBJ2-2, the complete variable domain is DGGITQSPKYLFRKEGQNVTLSCEQNLNHDAMYWYRQDPGQGLRLIYYSQIVNDFQKGDIAEGYSVSREKKESFPLTVTSAQKNPTAFYLCASSTQGFRSTGELFFGEGSRLTVL.

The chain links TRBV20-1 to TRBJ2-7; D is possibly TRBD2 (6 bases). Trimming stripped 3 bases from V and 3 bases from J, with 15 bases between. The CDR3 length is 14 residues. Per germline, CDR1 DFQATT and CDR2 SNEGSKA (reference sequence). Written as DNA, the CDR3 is TGCAGTGCTAGTTTGGGGGGTCTCGACTACGAGCAGTACTTC. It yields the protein CSASLGGLDYEQYF.

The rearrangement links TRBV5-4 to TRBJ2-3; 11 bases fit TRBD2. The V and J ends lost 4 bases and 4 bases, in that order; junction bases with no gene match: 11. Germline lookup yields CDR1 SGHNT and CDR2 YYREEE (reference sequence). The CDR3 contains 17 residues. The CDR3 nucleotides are TGTGCCAGCAGCAGCAGAGTAGCGGGAGGGGTAGCAGATACGCAGTATTTT. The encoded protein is CASSSRVAGGVADTQYF.

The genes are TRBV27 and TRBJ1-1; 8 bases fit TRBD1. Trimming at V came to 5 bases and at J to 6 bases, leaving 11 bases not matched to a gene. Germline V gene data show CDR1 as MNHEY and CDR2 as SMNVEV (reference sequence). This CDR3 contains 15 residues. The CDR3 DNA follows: TGTGCCAGCAGTCACCCCTCCTCGGACAGGGCTGAAGCTTTCTTT. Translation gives CASSHPSSDRAEAFF.

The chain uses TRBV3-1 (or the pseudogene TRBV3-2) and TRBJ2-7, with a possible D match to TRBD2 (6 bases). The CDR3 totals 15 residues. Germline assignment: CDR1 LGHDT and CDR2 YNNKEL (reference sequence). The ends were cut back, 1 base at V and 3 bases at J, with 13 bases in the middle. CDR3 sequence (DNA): TGTGCCAGCAGCCAAGGGGGCGGGGCCGTCTACGAGCAGTACTTC. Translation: CASSQGGGAVYEQYF.

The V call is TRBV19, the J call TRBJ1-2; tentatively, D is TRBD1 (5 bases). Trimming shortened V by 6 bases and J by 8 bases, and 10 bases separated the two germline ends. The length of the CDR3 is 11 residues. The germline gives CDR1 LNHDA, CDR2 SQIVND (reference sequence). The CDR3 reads CASRTDRGYTF. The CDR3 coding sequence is TGTGCCAGTAGGACAGATCGGGGCTACACCTTC.

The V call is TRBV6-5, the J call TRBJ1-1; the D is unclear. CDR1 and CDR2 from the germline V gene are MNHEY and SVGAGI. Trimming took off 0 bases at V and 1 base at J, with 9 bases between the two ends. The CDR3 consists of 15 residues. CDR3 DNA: TGTGCCAGCAGTTACTCGACACTTTCGAACACTGAAGCTTTCTTT. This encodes CASSYSTLSNTEAFF.

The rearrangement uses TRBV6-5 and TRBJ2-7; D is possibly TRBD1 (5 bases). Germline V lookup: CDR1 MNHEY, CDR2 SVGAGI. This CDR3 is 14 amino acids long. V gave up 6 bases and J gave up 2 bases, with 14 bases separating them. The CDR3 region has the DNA TGTGCCAGCAGCGAGGACACGGCCGCCTACGAGCAGTACTTC. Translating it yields CASSEDTAAYEQYF.

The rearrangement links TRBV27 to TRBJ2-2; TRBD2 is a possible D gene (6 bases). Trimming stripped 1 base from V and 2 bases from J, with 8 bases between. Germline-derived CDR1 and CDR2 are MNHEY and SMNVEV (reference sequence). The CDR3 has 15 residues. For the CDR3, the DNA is TGTGCCAGCAGTTTATTGGGAGGTAACACCGGGGAGCTGTTTTTT. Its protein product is CASSLLGGNTGELFF.

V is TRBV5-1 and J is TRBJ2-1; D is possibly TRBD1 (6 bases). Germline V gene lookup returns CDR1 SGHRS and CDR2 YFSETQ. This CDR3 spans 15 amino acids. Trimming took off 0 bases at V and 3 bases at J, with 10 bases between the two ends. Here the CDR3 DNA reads TGCGCCAGCAGCTTGGGTTCAGGGGACTACAATGAGCAGTTCTTC. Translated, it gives CASSLGSGDYNEQFF.

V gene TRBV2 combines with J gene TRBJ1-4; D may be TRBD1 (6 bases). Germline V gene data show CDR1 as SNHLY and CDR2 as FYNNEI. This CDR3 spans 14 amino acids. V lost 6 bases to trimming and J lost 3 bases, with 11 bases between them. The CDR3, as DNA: TGTGCCAGCAGATTGACAGGCTCTAATGAAAAACTGTTTTTT. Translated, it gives CASRLTGSNEKLFF.

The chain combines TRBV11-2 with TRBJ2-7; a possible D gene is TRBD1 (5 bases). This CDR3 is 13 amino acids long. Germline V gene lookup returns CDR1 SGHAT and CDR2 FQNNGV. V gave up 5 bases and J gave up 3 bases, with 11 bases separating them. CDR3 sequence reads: CASSRSQGYEQYF. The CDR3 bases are TGTGCCAGCAGCCGGAGCCAGGGCTACGAGCAGTACTTC.

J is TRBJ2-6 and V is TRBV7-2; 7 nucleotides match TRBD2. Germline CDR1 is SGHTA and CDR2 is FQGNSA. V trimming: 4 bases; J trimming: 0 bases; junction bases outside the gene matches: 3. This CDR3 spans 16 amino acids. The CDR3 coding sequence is TGTGCCAGCAGCTACGGGGGGATCTCTGGGGCCAACGTCCTGACTTTC. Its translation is CASSYGGISGANVLTF.

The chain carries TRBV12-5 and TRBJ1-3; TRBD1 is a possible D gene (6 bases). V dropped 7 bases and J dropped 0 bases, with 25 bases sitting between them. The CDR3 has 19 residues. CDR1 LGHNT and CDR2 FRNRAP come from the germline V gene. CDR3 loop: CASAYRDRKSLSSGNTIYF. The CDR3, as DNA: TGTGCTAGTGCATACCGTGACAGGAAAAGCTTGAGCTCTGGAAACACCATATATTTT.

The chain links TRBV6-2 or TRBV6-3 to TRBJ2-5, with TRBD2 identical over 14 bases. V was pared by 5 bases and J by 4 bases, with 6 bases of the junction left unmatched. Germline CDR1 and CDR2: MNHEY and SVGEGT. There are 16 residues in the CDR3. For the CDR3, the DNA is TGTGCCAGCAGTCGAGGGACTAGCGGGAGCCCAGAGACCCAGTACTTC. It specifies CASSRGTSGSPETQYF.

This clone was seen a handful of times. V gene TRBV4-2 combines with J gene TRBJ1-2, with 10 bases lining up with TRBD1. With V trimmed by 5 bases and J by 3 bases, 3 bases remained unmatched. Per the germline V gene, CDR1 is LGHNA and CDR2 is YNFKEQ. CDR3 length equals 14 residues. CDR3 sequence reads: CASSLGTGDYGYTF. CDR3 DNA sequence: TGTGCCAGCAGCTTAGGGACAGGGGACTATGGCTACACCTTC.

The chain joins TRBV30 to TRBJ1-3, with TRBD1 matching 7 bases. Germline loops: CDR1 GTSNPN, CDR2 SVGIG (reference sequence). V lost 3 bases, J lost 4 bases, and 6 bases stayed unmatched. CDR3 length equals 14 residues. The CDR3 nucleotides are TGTGCCTGGAGGACAGGGACAATCGGAAACACCATATATTTT. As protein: CAWRTGTIGNTIYF.

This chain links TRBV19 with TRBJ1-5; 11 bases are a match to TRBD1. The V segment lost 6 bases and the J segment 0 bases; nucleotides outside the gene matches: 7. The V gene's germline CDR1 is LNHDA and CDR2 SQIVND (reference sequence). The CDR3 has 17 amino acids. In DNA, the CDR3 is TGTGCCAGTAGAAGGACAGGGGGCCAACCTAGCAATCAGCCCCAGCATTTT. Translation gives CASRRTGGQPSNQPQHF.

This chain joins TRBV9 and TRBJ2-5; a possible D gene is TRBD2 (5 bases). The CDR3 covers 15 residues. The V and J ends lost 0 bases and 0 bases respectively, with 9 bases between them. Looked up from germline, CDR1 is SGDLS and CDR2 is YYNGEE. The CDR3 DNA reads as TGTGCCAGCAGCGTAGGTATGGGAGACCAAGAGACCCAGTACTTC. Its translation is CASSVGMGDQETQYF.

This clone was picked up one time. The CDR3 DNA sequence: TGTGCCAGCAGCTTAGCTTTCGGACAGCCAGCACAAGCTTTCTTT. This translates into CASSLAFGQPAQAFF. The chain has TRBV11-2 and TRBJ1-1; tentatively, D is TRBD1 (6 bases). CDR3 length equals 15 residues. V lost 1 base to trimming and J lost 9 bases, with 18 bases between them. Germline CDR1 is SGHAT and CDR2 is FQNNGV.